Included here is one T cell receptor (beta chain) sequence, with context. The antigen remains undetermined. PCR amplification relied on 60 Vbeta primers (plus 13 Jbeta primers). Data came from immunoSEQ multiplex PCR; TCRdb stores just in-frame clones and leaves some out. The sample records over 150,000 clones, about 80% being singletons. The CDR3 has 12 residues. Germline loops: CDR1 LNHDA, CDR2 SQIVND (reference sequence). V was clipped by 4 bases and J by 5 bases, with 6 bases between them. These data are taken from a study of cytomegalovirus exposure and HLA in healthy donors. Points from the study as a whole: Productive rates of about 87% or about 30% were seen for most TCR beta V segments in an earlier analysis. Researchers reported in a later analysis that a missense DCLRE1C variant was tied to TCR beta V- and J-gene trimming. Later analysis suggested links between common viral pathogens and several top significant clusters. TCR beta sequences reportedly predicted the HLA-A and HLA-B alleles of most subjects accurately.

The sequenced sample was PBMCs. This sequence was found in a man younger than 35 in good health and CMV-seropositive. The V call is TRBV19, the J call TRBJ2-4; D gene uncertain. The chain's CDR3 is CASSTTENIQYF. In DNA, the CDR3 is TGTGCCAGTAGTACTACAGAAAACATTCAGTACTTC.